Reported below is one TCR beta chain. This entry is derived from a study of T cells after somatic rescue of genetic block. Germline CDR1 reads SGHDT; CDR2 reads YYEEEE. Germline trimming cut 4 bases from V and 6 bases from J; bases unmatched to any gene: 10. The CDR3 totals 15 residues. Data came from immunoSEQ multiplex PCR; TCRdb stores just in-frame clones and leaves some out. The sample lists 110,000 or so clones, about 93% occurring once. The V call is TRBV5-6, the J call TRBJ1-2; 9 nucleotides align to TRBD1. The sequence was obtained from a woman aged 18 to 35. Specimen: peripheral blood mononuclear cells (PBMCs). CDR3 DNA sequence: TGTGCCAGCAGCGATACCAGACAGGGGGTGGATGGCTACACCTTC. Translation gives CASSDTRQGVDGYTF.